Reported below is one T cell receptor beta chain. What it binds is not known. This record belongs to a study of OX40 agonist ivuxolimab in advanced cancers. About the study: At 0.01 to 10 mg/kg, ivuxolimab was administered intravenously to patients every 2 weeks. Study outcomes and limitations: Clonal expansion was seen in CD4+ and CD8+ blood T cells by week 6 at 0.1 to 3.0 mg/kg.

TCRdb's copy holds only in-frame clones and misses some; the assay was immunoSEQ multiplex PCR. Here the sample spans about 28,000 clones, approximately 78% being singletons. Trimming took 3 bases from V and 7 from J, leaving 13 bases between them. Germline values: CDR1 SGDLS, CDR2 YYNGEE. The CDR3 runs to 13 residues. The sequenced sample was CD4+ or CD8+ T cells sorted from blood, obtained in a trial of the OX40 agonist ivuxolimab. V is TRBV9 and J is TRBJ2-5; D might be TRBD2 (6 bases). The TCR was taken from an adult with an advanced solid tumor such as melanoma, head and neck, liver or kidney cancer. In DNA, the CDR3 is TGTGCCAGCAGCGAGGGGACTTTCGGGACCCAGTACTTC. This gives the protein CASSEGTFGTQYF.